This T cell receptor (beta chain) came from a study of blood T cell repertoires in COVID-19. The method was immunoSEQ multiplex PCR; TCRdb's version includes in-frame clones alone and lacks a portion of them. The profile shows about 310,000 clones, 85% of them singletons. Germline V gene lookup returns CDR1 SGDLS and CDR2 YYNGEE. V dropped 0 bases and J dropped 7; count of bases not matched to a gene: 8. The CDR3 contains 16 residues. The chain has TRBV9 and TRBJ2-1; 9 bases line up with TRBD1. The source material was PBMCs or T cells enriched from blood (not recorded which). This sequence originates from a woman in her thirties who had been exposed to COVID-19. CDR3 region: CASSVVTGQGWNEQFF. In DNA form, the CDR3 reads TGTGCCAGCAGCGTAGTTACGGGACAGGGATGGAATGAGCAGTTCTTC.